The TCR beta chain under discussion was sequenced for a study of blood T cell repertoires in COVID-19. The overall study: Nucleic acid was either cDNA or gDNA, and it came from T cells, B-cell-depleted T cells, or PBMCs.

The germline CDR1 and CDR2 sequences are MNHNS and SASEGT. The V end was cut by 1 base, the J end by 5 bases, with 12 bases between. The CDR3 totals 15 residues. Using immunoSEQ multiplex PCR, the repertoire was profiled, and TCRdb retains in-frame clones only, with some absent. The data hold 200,000 to 250,000 clones, with roughly four fifths observed a single time. The chain uses TRBV6-1 and TRBJ1-5; tentative D call: TRBD1 (5 bases). Sequenced: peripheral blood. The sequence was obtained from a middle-aged man with acute or convalescent COVID-19. The CDR3 DNA follows: TGTGCCAGCAGTGAAGTGCAGGGTAGTTATCAGCCCCAGCATTTT. Its protein is CASSEVQGSYQPQHF.